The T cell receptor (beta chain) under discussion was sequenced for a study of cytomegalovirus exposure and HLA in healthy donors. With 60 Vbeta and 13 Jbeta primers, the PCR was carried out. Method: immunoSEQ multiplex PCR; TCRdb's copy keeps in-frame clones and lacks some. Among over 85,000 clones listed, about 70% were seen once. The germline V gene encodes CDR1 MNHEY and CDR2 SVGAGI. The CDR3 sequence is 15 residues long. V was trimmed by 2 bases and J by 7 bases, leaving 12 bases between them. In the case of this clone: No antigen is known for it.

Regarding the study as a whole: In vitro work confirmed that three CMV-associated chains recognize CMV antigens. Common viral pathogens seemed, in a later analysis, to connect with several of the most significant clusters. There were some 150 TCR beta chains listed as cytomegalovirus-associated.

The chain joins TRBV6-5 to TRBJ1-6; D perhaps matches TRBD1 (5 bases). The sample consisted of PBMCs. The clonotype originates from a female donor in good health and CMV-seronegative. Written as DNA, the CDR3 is TGTGCCAGCAGTTACGGGGGGGACCCGAATTCACCCCTCCACTTT. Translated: CASSYGGDPNSPLHF.